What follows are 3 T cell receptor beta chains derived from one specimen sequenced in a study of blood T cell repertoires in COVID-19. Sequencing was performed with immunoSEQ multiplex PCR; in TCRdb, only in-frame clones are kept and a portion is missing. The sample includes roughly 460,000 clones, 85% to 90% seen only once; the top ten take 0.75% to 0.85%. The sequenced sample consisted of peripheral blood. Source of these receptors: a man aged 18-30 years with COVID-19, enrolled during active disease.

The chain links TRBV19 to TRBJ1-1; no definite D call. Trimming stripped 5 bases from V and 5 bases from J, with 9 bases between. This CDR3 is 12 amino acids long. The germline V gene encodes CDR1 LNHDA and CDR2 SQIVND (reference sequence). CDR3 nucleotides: TGTGCCAGTAGTGCGGGGAGGACTGAAGCTTTCTTT. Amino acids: CASSAGRTEAFF.

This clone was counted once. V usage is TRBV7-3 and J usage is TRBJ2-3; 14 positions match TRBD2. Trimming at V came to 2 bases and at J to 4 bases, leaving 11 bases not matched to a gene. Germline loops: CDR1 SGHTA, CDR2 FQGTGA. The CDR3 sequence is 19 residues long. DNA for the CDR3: TGTGCCAGCAGCTTATTAGGGACTAGCGGGAGAAAAGTATCAGATACGCAGTATTTT. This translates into CASSLLGTSGRKVSDTQYF.

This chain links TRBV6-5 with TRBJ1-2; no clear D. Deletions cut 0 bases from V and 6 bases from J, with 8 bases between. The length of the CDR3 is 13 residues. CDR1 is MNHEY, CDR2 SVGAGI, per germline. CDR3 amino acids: CASSYSSGDGYTF. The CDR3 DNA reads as TGTGCCAGCAGTTACTCATCCGGAGATGGCTACACCTTC.